This T cell receptor beta chain was sequenced in a study of metastatic and nonmetastatic thyroid tumors. TCRdb redid the clone calls on the PCR reads using MiXCR. The sample yields about 25,000 clones, around 20% seen once. The V gene lost 0 bases and the J gene lost 1 base, with 7 bases spanning the gap. This CDR3 spans 15 amino acids. Germline V gives CDR1 MRHNA, CDR2 SNTAGT. This clone showed up many times. The entire patient cohort was treatment-naive prior to thyroid surgery. The sample was blood. This sequence originates from a male donor with papillary thyroid cancer or a benign thyroid nodule (not recorded which). Some clones in this sample may be carry-over from other donors' samples. The genes are TRBV6-4 and TRBJ2-1, with a tentative D call TRBD2 (6 bases). CDR3 DNA sequence: TGTGCCAGCAGTGACTCTAGCGGTTCCTACAATGAGCAGTTCTTC. Encoded protein: CASSDSSGSYNEQFF.